These T cell receptor beta chains were read from a single sample in a study of shared clonotypes between healthy human individuals. Profiled with immunoSEQ multiplex PCR; TCRdb holds only in-frame clones, not every one. The sample includes around 2.1 million clones, approximately 96% of them seen just once. Material: naive CD4+ T cells sorted from blood. The origin of the receptors is a man between 18 and 35 years old in good health. Each CDR3 is given with its conserved first and last residue. D genes are given only for firm matches. Size is omitted from some rows. Given values are once, few, many or a class for expanded clones.

>TRBV2|NA|TRBJ1-2|13|NA
TGTGCCAGCAGTGATACAGGGATAAATGGCTACACCTTC
CASSDTGINGYTF
>TRBV6-6|TRBD1|TRBJ1-5|14|NA
TGTGCCAGCAGGCGTGACAGGGCCAATCAGCCCCAGCATTTT
CASRRDRANQPQHF
>TRBV30|NA|TRBJ1-1|11|NA
TGTGCCTGGAGTGGGATAACTGAAGCTTTCTTT
CAWSGITEAFF
>TRBV11-2|TRBD1|TRBJ1-1|17|NA
TGTGCCAGCAGCCCGGGACAGGGGCGTTCCTTGAACACTGAAGCTTTCTTT
CASSPGQGRSLNTEAFF
>TRBV4-1|NA|TRBJ1-2|16|NA
TGCGCCAGCAGCCAAGTCGGTAGGCAACGTGGCTATGGCTACACCTTC
CASSQVGRQRGYGYTF
>TRBV30|NA|TRBJ2-1|14|NA
TGTGCCTGGAGTGTTCCTTTGGGCTACAATGAGCAGTTCTTC
CAWSVPLGYNEQFF
>TRBV7-2|NA|TRBJ1-5|12|NA
TGTGCCAGCAGCACCCTTAGTCAGCCCCAGCATTTT
CASSTLSQPQHF
>TRBV5-1|NA|TRBJ2-1|13|NA
TGCGCCAGCAGCGTGGACATCTACAATGAGCAGTTCTTC
CASSVDIYNEQFF
>TRBV9|NA|TRBJ2-7|14|once
TGTGCCAGCAGCGTAGACCCCGTATCCTACGAGCAGTACTTC
CASSVDPVSYEQYF
>TRBV9|TRBD2|TRBJ2-7|17|NA
TGTGCCAGCAGCTTGACTAGCGACGTGTTCAGCTCCTACGAGCAGTACTTC
CASSLTSDVFSSYEQYF
>TRBV7-9|NA|TRBJ2-5|14|NA
TGTGCCAGCAGGCAACAGGGTCCCCAAGAGACCCAGTACTTC
CASRQQGPQETQYF
>TRBV18|TRBD1|TRBJ2-1|16|NA
TGTGCCAGCTCGTCCGTAGGGACAGTATCTTACAATGAGCAGTTCTTC
CASSSVGTVSYNEQFF
>TRBV6-5|TRBD1|TRBJ1-2|15|NA
TGTGCCAGCAGTTACGGGACAGGGGGCGACTATGGCTACACCTTC
CASSYGTGGDYGYTF
>TRBV30|TRBD1|TRBJ2-1|15|NA
TGTGCCTGGAGCAAAGACAGGGGCTCCTACAATGAGCAGTTCTTC
CAWSKDRGSYNEQFF
>TRBV4-1|NA|TRBJ1-5|15|NA
TGCGCCAGCAGCCAAGCTGAGACACAGAATCAGCCCCAGCATTTT
CASSQAETQNQPQHF
>TRBV28|NA|TRBJ2-2|16|NA
TGTGCCAGCAGTGGGGACCGGGGACTGGGCACCGGGGAGCTGTTTTTT
CASSGDRGLGTGELFF
>TRBV4-3|NA|TRBJ1-2|17|NA
TGCGCCAGCAGCCAAGAAATAGGGACCGCGAGGAGCTATGGCTACACCTTC
CASSQEIGTARSYGYTF
>TRBV6-4|NA|TRBJ1-2|12|once
TGTGCCAGCAGTGACCCTTGGGGTGGCTACACCTTC
CASSDPWGGYTF
>TRBV5-4|TRBD2|TRBJ2-5|13|NA
TGTGCCAGCAGCCCAGCGGGAGGGGAGACCCAGTACTTC
CASSPAGGETQYF
>TRBV5-6|NA|TRBJ2-1|13|NA
TGTGCCAGCAGCCCCCCCTGGGGGGGCAAGGAGTTCTTC
CASSPPWGGKEFF
>TRBV10-1|NA|TRBJ1-1|14|once
TGCGCCAGCAGTGAGTCGACAGGAAACACTGAAGCTTTCTTT
CASSESTGNTEAFF
>TRBV5-1|NA|TRBJ1-5|14|NA
TGCGCCAGCAGCTCAACGGGGGACAATCAGCCCCAGCATTTT
CASSSTGDNQPQHF
>TRBV27|NA|TRBJ2-2|16|once
TGTGCCAGCAGTTTAGCTGGGGGCCCCAACACCGGGGAGCTGTTTTTT
CASSLAGGPNTGELFF
>TRBV6-5|TRBD2|TRBJ2-7|16|NA
TGTGCCAGCAGTTTGGACGGGGCTAGCGGGCGGTACGAGCAGTACTTC
CASSLDGASGRYEQYF
>TRBV5-6|NA|TRBJ1-1|13|NA
TGTGCCAGCAGCTTACTCGAATTTACTGAAGCTTTCTTT
CASSLLEFTEAFF
>TRBV7-9|NA|TRBJ1-3|14|NA
TGTGCCAGCAGCTTGTCCATCTCTGGAAACACCATATATTTT
CASSLSISGNTIYF
>TRBV29-1|TRBD2|TRBJ2-4|13|NA
TGCAGCGCTAGGACTAGCGGGAAAAACATTCAGTACTTC
CSARTSGKNIQYF
>TRBV6-6|NA|TRBJ1-1|16|NA
TGTGCCAGCACCCAAGACAGGACAACATTGAACACTGAAGCTTTCTTT
CASTQDRTTLNTEAFF
>TRBV30|TRBD2|TRBJ2-4|16|NA
TGTGCCGTGGACCGGACCATTCTGACTAGCGGGACAGCTCAGTACTTC
CAVDRTILTSGTAQYF
>TRBV11-2|NA|TRBJ2-7|13|NA
TGTGCCAGCGCTACGGAGGGGGCCTACGAGCAGTACTTC
CASATEGAYEQYF
>TRBV18|NA|TRBJ2-7|14|NA
TGTGCCAGCTCACCCCGGAGGGGCCCCTACGAGCAGTACTTC
CASSPRRGPYEQYF
>TRBV6-1|TRBD1|TRBJ1-1|14|NA
TGTGCCAGCAGCCCATGGACAGGGCGCAGTGAAGCTTTCTTT
CASSPWTGRSEAFF
>TRBV15|NA|TRBJ2-3|18|NA
TGTGCCACCAGCAGAGATCTCTCGGTAGGAGCAAAGCAGGATACGCAGTATTTT
CATSRDLSVGAKQDTQYF
>TRBV9|NA|TRBJ2-7|15|NA
TGTGCCAGCAGCGTAGCTTCCGGGGCCACCTACGAGCAGTACTTC
CASSVASGATYEQYF
>TRBV6-1|TRBD1|TRBJ1-5|20|once
TGTGCCAGCAGTGAAGTACGCGGTCGCAGGGGGGGTTATAGCAATCAGCCCCAGCATTTT
CASSEVRGRRGGYSNQPQHF
>TRBV7-9|TRBD1|TRBJ1-2|16|NA
TGTGCCAGCAGCTTAGATTCTTGGACAGGGGTGGATGGCTACACCTTC
CASSLDSWTGVDGYTF
>TRBV11-3|TRBD2|TRBJ2-1|17|NA
TGTGCCAGCAGCTTAGCCTGGACTAGCGAAGCCTACAATGAGCAGTTCTTC
CASSLAWTSEAYNEQFF
>TRBV6-5|TRBD2|TRBJ2-7|15|NA
TGTGCCAGCAGTTACTCGGCTAGCGGTGGCTACGAGCAGTACTTC
CASSYSASGGYEQYF
>TRBV5-1|NA|TRBJ2-3|12|NA
TGCGCCAGCAGCTCTACGACAGATACGCAGTATTTT
CASSSTTDTQYF
>TRBV4-1|NA|TRBJ1-4|15|NA
TGCGCCAGCAGCCAATTATTTGCAACTAATGAAAAACTGTTTTTT
CASSQLFATNEKLFF
>TRBV19|NA|TRBJ1-5|15|NA
TGTGCCAGTGGTCGGGACACTTCGTCCAATCAGCCCCAGCATTTT
CASGRDTSSNQPQHF
>TRBV6-5|NA|TRBJ1-2|11|few
TGTGCCAGCAGCCCCGGTTATGGCTACACCTTC
CASSPGYGYTF
>TRBV6-5|TRBD2|TRBJ2-3|15|NA
TGTGCCAGCGGCCGGACTAGCGGGGGGGCTAATACGCAGTATTTT
CASGRTSGGANTQYF
>TRBV2|TRBD1|TRBJ1-1|16|NA
TGTGCCAGCAGTGATTGGGGACAGGGACCCAACACTGAAGCTTTCTTT
CASSDWGQGPNTEAFF
>TRBV5-1|NA|TRBJ2-1|15|NA
TGCGCCAGCAGTCAAACGACTAGGTCCTACAATGAGCAGTTCTTC
CASSQTTRSYNEQFF
>TRBV19|TRBD1|TRBJ1-6|17|NA
TGTGCCAGTAGTACTCTCGGGACAGTCAGGGGTGGTTCACCCCTCCACTTT
CASSTLGTVRGGSPLHF
>TRBV6-5|TRBD1|TRBJ2-1|15|NA
TGTGCCAGCAGTTACGGGGGACAGTACGGCAATGAGCAGTTCTTC
CASSYGGQYGNEQFF
>TRBV14|NA|TRBJ2-5|12|NA
TGTGCCAGCAGCCAAGAGAGGGCGACCCAGTACTTC
CASSQERATQYF
>TRBV5-1|TRBD1|TRBJ1-1|14|NA
TGCGCCAGCAGCCTGGGACAGCAGAACACTGAAGCTTTCTTT
CASSLGQQNTEAFF
>TRBV2|NA|TRBJ2-5|12|NA
TGTGCCAGCAGACGGGACCAAGAGACCCAGTACTTC
CASRRDQETQYF
>TRBV6-5|NA|TRBJ2-7|12|NA
TGTGCCAGCATAAAGGGGACGGGCGAGCAGTACTTC
CASIKGTGEQYF